These T cell receptor beta chains were read from a single sample in a study of T cell repertoires in cytomegalovirus infection. TCRdb processed the reads anew with MiXCR; each CDR3 protein has one entry. The table lists a few hundred thousand distinct CDR3 sequences, around a third of them singletons. Their recognized antigens are unknown. This sample comprised cultured PBMCs, obtained from culture after CMV antigen stimulation. All receptors derive from a human donor in good health (CMV status not recorded). Some clones in this sample may be carry-over from other donors' samples. The CDR3 runs from the conserved cysteine through the conserved F or W. Fields, in order: V gene, clone size, D gene, J gene, CDR3 protein, CDR3 DNA. A D gene is named only where the DNA matches it firmly. For some rows the clone size is stated as once, few or many, or as a class when expanded; others skip it.

TRBV29-1	-	TRBD2	TRBJ2-3	CSVSTSGRGTDTQYF	TGCAGCGTTTCGACTAGCGGGAGGGGGACAGATACGCAGTATTTT
TRBV19	many	TRBD2	TRBJ2-2	CASSIGSPSGRTGELFF	TGTGCCAGTAGTATTGGTTCCCCTAGCGGGAGAACCGGGGAGCTGTTTTTT
TRBV12-5	few	-	TRBJ1-1	CASGLSLNTEAFF	TGTGCTAGTGGTTTGAGCCTGAACACTGAAGCTTTCTTT
TRBV18	-	-	TRBJ2-7	CASSAPTLFAHEQYF	TGTGCCAGCTCAGCACCGACCCTATTTGCTCACGAGCAGTACTTC
TRBV7-2	-	TRBD2	TRBJ2-1	CASSYPGGSVHSYNEQFF	TGTGCCAGCAGCTACCCCGGGGGGAGCGTCCACTCCTACAATGAGCAGTTCTTC
TRBV27	-	-	TRBJ1-1	CASSRLGGADTEAFF	TGTGCCAGCAGCCGACTAGGGGGGGCAGACACTGAAGCTTTCTTT
TRBV7-2	medium-sized	-	TRBJ2-2	CASSLAGLWGARTGELFF	TGTGCCAGCAGCTTAGCAGGGCTGTGGGGTGCTCGGACCGGGGAGCTGTTTTTT
TRBV12-3/TRBV12-4	few	-	TRBJ1-4	CASSTIGGPANEKLFF	TGTGCCAGCAGCACAATTGGGGGACCAGCTAATGAAAAACTGTTTTTT
TRBV7-2	many	-	TRBJ2-3	CASSLGVSQWQYF	TGTGCCAGCAGCTTAGGGGTCAGTCAGTGGCAGTATTTT
TRBV6-5	few	-	TRBJ2-4	CASSYSSSHKNIQYF	TGTGCCAGCAGTTACTCAAGTAGCCACAAAAACATTCAGTACTTC
TRBV7-9	many	-	TRBJ2-2	CASSLRGQSNTGELFF	TGTGCCAGCAGCTTACGAGGACAGTCGAACACCGGGGAGCTGTTTTTT
TRBV7-9	many	-	TRBJ2-2	CASSPRTWTNTGELFF	TGTGCCAGCAGCCCGCGTACATGGACAAACACCGGGGAGCTGTTTTTT
TRBV12-3/TRBV12-4	-	-	TRBJ1-1	CASSLARADTEAFF	TGTGCCAGCAGTTTGGCGCGAGCCGACACTGAAGCTTTCTTT
TRBV7-9	-	TRBD2	TRBJ2-5	CASSRTSGASIQETQYF	TGTGCTAGCAGCCGGACTAGCGGAGCGAGTATTCAAGAGACCCAGTACTTC
TRBV7-9	-	-	TRBJ1-6	CASSFPWTEVDSPLHF	TGTGCCAGCAGCTTTCCCTGGACAGAAGTCGATTCACCCCTCCACTTT
TRBV29-1	-	-	TRBJ1-2	CSVTQDYGYTF	TGCAGCGTTACACAGGACTATGGCTACACCTTC
TRBV27	few	-	TRBJ2-1	CVTADSGTSSYNEQFF	TGTGTCACAGCGGACAGCGGGACGAGCTCCTACAATGAGCAGTTCTTC